These 9 T cell receptor beta chains share one sample of origin, sequenced in a study of molecular identifiers for immune sequencing clone quantification. MiXCR, run by TCRdb on the PCR reads, gives a single entry per CDR3 protein. The data hold around 300,000 distinct CDR3 sequences, with roughly 24% observed a single time. What was sequenced was naive CD8+ T cells from blood, with Jurkat cell RNA spiked in. Subset: FACS-sorted CD8+CD4-CCR7+CD45RA+ naive T cells. The receptors were gathered from a human donor in good health. Some libraries in this study had Jurkat cell RNA spiked in.

There are many counts of this clonotype. CDR3 protein: CASSSYSPTGSGGQPQHF. DNA for the CDR3: TGTGCCAGCAGCTCGTACTCACCGACGGGAAGCGGGGGTCAGCCCCAGCATTTT. The chain is built from TRBV6-2 or TRBV6-3 and TRBJ1-5; TRBD1 might be the D (5 bases). The CDR3 loop spans 18 amino acids. V was clipped by 6 bases and J by 6 bases, with 27 bases between them. Germline CDR1 MNHEY, CDR2 SVGEGT.

This clonotype occurred a few times. This chain uses TRBV30 with TRBJ2-1; tentative D call: TRBD1 (6 bases). Per germline, CDR1 GTSNPN and CDR2 SVGIG (reference sequence). The CDR3 covers 15 residues. V was cut by 3 bases and J by 4 bases, with 16 bases left in between. DNA of the CDR3: TGTGCCTGGAGCCCACCTGAGGACAGATACAATGAGCAGTTCTTC. This translates into CAWSPPEDRYNEQFF. The whole variable domain, remainder taken from reference TRBV30 and TRBJ2-1, is SQTIHQWPATLVQPVGSPLSLECTVEGTSNPNLYWYRQAAGRGLQLLFYSVGIGQISSEVPQNLSASRPQDRQFILSSKKLLLSDSGFYLCAWSPPEDRYNEQFFGPGTRLTVL.

This clonotype appeared a few times. The chain employs TRBV6-5 and TRBJ2-7; 10 positions match TRBD1. CDR3 length equals 12 residues. Per the germline V gene, CDR1 is MNHEY and CDR2 is SVGAGI. V trimming: 9 bases; J trimming: 3 bases; junction bases outside the gene matches: 2. CDR3 amino acids: CASGDRGYEQYF. CDR3 bases: TGTGCCAGTGGGGACAGGGGCTACGAGCAGTACTTC.

The sample holds many counts of this clonotype. V gene TRBV29-1 combines with J gene TRBJ2-5; the D gene is possibly TRBD1 (5 bases). This CDR3 region has 11 residues. Germline assignment: CDR1 SQVTM and CDR2 ANQGSEA. V was shortened by 4 bases and J by 10 bases, with 13 bases between the two germline ends. The CDR3 bases are TGCAGCGTTGTATTCCCGCAGGGCCAGTACTTC. This sequence encodes CSVVFPQGQYF.

This clonotype was counted between two and nine times. As DNA, the CDR3 is TGTGCCAGTAGTACTGGACTGGGGTTAGCCAAAAACATTCAGTACTTC. Encoded protein: CASSTGLGLAKNIQYF. This rearrangement joins TRBV19 to TRBJ2-4, with a weak D call TRBD2 (5 bases). The germline V gene encodes CDR1 LNHDA and CDR2 SQIVND (reference sequence). V shed 4 bases and J shed 0 bases, with 13 bases lying between them. CDR3 length: 16 residues.

This clonotype was observed at least ten times. The J gene is TRBJ2-7, the V gene TRBV28; 8 nucleotides line up with TRBD2. The V and J ends lost 5 bases and 6 bases, in that order; junction bases with no gene match: 12. Germline assignment: CDR1 MDHEN and CDR2 SYDVKM. The CDR3 is 15 residues long. DNA of the CDR3: TGTGCCAGCAGTCCCCCCCGGGAGGGGATGGGCGAGCAGTACTTC. Residues: CASSPPREGMGEQYF.

The table lists this clonotype with many counts. V gene TRBV30 combines with J gene TRBJ2-7, with TRBD1 as a possible D gene (5 bases). CDR3 length equals 13 residues. Trimming left V 4 bases short and J 4 bases short, with 14 bases between. Germline V lookup: CDR1 GTSNPN, CDR2 SVGIG (reference sequence). As DNA, the CDR3 is TGTGCCTGGACATGGGGCCTCGGGTACGAGCAGTACTTC. Protein: CAWTWGLGYEQYF.

Only a few counts were recorded for this clonotype. This chain links TRBV12-3 or TRBV12-4 with TRBJ2-3; weak D call: TRBD1 (5 bases). The CDR3 consists of 15 residues. Trimming shortened V by 6 bases and J by 6 bases, and 19 bases separated the two germline ends. The CDR3, as DNA: TGTGCCAGCAGACGATACAAGGGGTATCCGGATACGCAGTATTTT. Protein sequence: CASRRYKGYPDTQYF.

A single count supports this clonotype. V gene TRBV12-3 or TRBV12-4 combines with J gene TRBJ1-5; D is possibly TRBD1 (6 bases). This CDR3 is built from 15 residues. The germline V and J ends were trimmed by 1 base and 1 base, with 8 bases remaining between them. As DNA, the CDR3 is TGTGCCAGCAGTTTAGATCAGGGGAGCAATCAGCCCCAGCATTTT. Translating it yields CASSLDQGSNQPQHF.